This T cell receptor (beta chain) was retrieved from a study of blood T cell repertoires in COVID-19. Turning to the study itself: Spain, Italy and the United States supplied samples that represented acute and convalescent COVID-19. The analysed material was cDNA or gDNA that came from T cells, B-cell-depleted T cells, or PBMCs.

In the original analysis: Counts of nucleated cells, estimated from reference gene primer amplification, were obtained. TCRdb keeps only in-frame clones here, not all; method: immunoSEQ multiplex PCR. The V and J calls and clone size are taken from that table; D and trimming were inferred from the DNA. Counted here are approximately 150,000 clones, 88% occurring once; the ten biggest clones make up more than 1.5%. Germline V gives CDR1 LNHDA, CDR2 SQIVND (reference sequence). The V end was cut by 4 bases, the J end by 0 bases, with 10 bases between. The CDR3 consists of 15 residues. The TCR sequence derives from a woman aged 60-70 years with acute or convalescent COVID-19. The chain is built from TRBV19 and TRBJ1-3, with D hard to call. The sequenced material came from peripheral blood. The CDR3 DNA sequence: TGTGCCAGTAGTACGGACCGGGGCTCTGGAAACACCATATATTTT. This codes for CASSTDRGSGNTIYF.